This T cell receptor (beta chain) originates from a study of identical twins. The authors used template switching to add a universal primer site and gave cDNA unique molecular identifiers. TCRdb reanalysed the 5' RACE reads using MiXCR and keeps one entry per CDR3 protein. The sample lists about 520,000 distinct CDR3 sequences, less than 25% occurring once. This clonotype was counted only a few times. With V trimmed by 5 bases and J by 5 bases, 8 bases remained unmatched. CDR3 size: 17 residues. The sample also formed part of further work on T cells expressing NK-cell markers. That source reports: Underlying the TCR beta repertoires were sorted CD3+CD56+NKG2C+, CD3+CD56+NKG2C- and CD3+CD56-NKG2C+ T cells. Expanded NKG2C+ T cell clones were not confirmed as HCMV-specific.

This chain joins TRBV12-3 or TRBV12-4 and TRBJ2-1, with 14 bases that match TRBD2. Sequences were obtained from CD4+ T cells sorted from blood. The receptor's source is a woman under 30 in good health. This chain's CDR3 is CASSPLGLAGENNEQFF. For the CDR3, the DNA is TGTGCCAGCAGTCCCCTGGGACTAGCGGGAGAGAACAATGAGCAGTTCTTC.